The 28 T cell receptor beta chains reported below all come from one sample, sequenced in a study of blood T cells in healthy people across ages. A sample-barcoded 5' primer and a J-beta primer mix were used in a second PCR of about 7 to 12 cycles. One entry per CDR3 protein, called by TCRdb with MiXCR from the 5' RACE reads. The table records over 1,500,000 distinct CDR3 sequences, around half of them present only once. Sequenced material: blood. These receptors all stem from a middle-aged woman in good health.

The rearrangement uses TRBV12-3 or TRBV12-4 and TRBJ1-2; 9 nucleotides align to TRBD1. V was clipped by 5 bases and J by 3 bases; unmatched bases: 7. CDR3 length equals 15 residues. The CDR3 coding sequence is TGTGCCAGCAGTAGGGACAGGGCTTCTCACTATGGCTACACCTTC. Encoded protein: CASSRDRASHYGYTF.

This sequence joins TRBV27 and TRBJ2-7; 7 nucleotides match TRBD2. The last part of the DNA fits TRBJ2-5 better; the J call may be wrong. CDR3 size: 18 residues. Germline CDR1 is MNHEY and CDR2 is SMNVEV (reference sequence). Here the CDR3 DNA reads TGTGCCAGCAGTTTATCAGGACTAGTCCCCTTAGGGCTAGAGACCCAGTACTTC. Encoded protein: CASSLSGLVPLGLETQYF.

This chain links TRBV20-1 with TRBJ2-5; a possible D gene is TRBD1 (6 bases). The V and J ends lost 0 bases and 1 base respectively, with 21 bases between them. CDR3 length: 18 amino acids. CDR1 is DFQATT and CDR2 is SNEGSKA in the germline V gene (reference sequence). The CDR3 region is CSARDRWKQGNLQETQYF. DNA of the CDR3: TGCAGTGCTAGAGATCGCTGGAAACAGGGAAACCTCCAAGAGACCCAGTACTTC.

The J gene is TRBJ2-5, the V gene TRBV10-3, with TRBD2 matching over 8 bases. The CDR3 extends over 15 amino acids. The V gene's germline CDR1 is ENHRY and CDR2 SYGVKD. The trim removed 5 bases at V and 2 bases at J, leaving 7 bases unmatched. The CDR3 DNA reads as TGTGCCATCAGTAGCCCGGGGGGGGGACAAGAGACCCAGTACTTC. The encoded protein is CAISSPGGGQETQYF.

The chain recombines TRBV4-1 with TRBJ2-1; 9 positions agree with TRBD2. The length of the CDR3 is 13 residues. Germline loops: CDR1 MGHRA, CDR2 YSYEKL. Losses at the gene ends were 2 bases for V and 9 bases for J; bases not matched to a gene: 2. In DNA, the CDR3 is TGCGCCAGCAGCCAAAGGACTAGCGTTGAGCAGTTCTTC. Its protein product is CASSQRTSVEQFF.

The table lists this clonotype with a few counts. V usage is TRBV7-2 and J usage is TRBJ2-7, with a possible D match to TRBD2 (5 bases). The better agreement between TRBJ2-5 and the DNA end casts doubt on the J call. Germline CDR1 and CDR2: SGHTA and FQGNSA. This CDR3 is built from 13 residues. The CDR3 DNA reads as TGTGCCAGCAGCTTAAACGGGGTGGGGACCCAGTACTTC. Amino acid sequence: CASSLNGVGTQYF.

This chain links TRBV4-3 with TRBJ2-3; possible D gene TRBD2, 5 bases. The CDR3 totals 15 residues. The V gene lost 1 base and the J gene lost 4 bases, with 12 bases spanning the gap. The germline V gene has CDR1 LGHNA and CDR2 YSLEER. The CDR3 bases are TGCGCCAGCAGCCAAGCGGGGTTAGGCGCAGATACGCAGTATTTT. This gives the protein CASSQAGLGADTQYF.

The rearrangement links TRBV28 to TRBJ1-5; 9 bases line up with TRBD1. The CDR3 consists of 15 residues. Germline CDR1 reads MDHEN; CDR2 reads SYDVKM. The junction had 7 bases not matched to a gene; V was cut back by 3 bases and J by 7 bases. The CDR3 spells CASSFVTGGLQPQHF. In DNA, the CDR3 is TGTGCCAGCAGTTTTGTGACAGGGGGTTTGCAGCCCCAGCATTTT. Complete variable domain (other parts from reference TRBV28 and TRBJ1-5): DVKVTQSSRYLVKRTGEKVFLECVQDMDHENMFWYRQDPGLGLRLIYFSYDVKMKEKGDIPEGYSVSREKKERFSLILESASTNQTSMYLCASSFVTGGLQPQHFGDGTRLSIL.

V is TRBV7-2 and J is TRBJ2-3; 7 bases line up with TRBD2. V shed 5 bases and J 2 bases; nucleotides not matched to a gene: 13. The V gene's germline CDR1 is SGHTA and CDR2 FQGNSA. CDR3 length equals 17 residues. The CDR3 sequence is CASSPQTSKDFTDTQYF. The CDR3 bases are TGTGCCAGCAGCCCGCAGACTAGCAAAGACTTCACAGATACGCAGTATTTT. The full variable domain, in which reference TRBV7-2 and TRBJ2-3 provide the parts outside the CDR3, is GAGVSQSPSNKVTEKGKDVELRCDPISGHTALYWYRQSLGQGLEFLIYFQGNSAPDKSGLPSDRFSAERTGGSVSTLTIQRTQQEDSAVYLCASSPQTSKDFTDTQYFGPGTRLTVL.

The rearrangement uses TRBV7-2 and TRBJ1-2; 8 bases are a match to TRBD1. V dropped 5 bases and J dropped 4; count of bases not matched to a gene: 9. CDR1 SGHTA and CDR2 FQGNSA come from the germline V gene. This CDR3 has 15 residues. In nucleotides, the CDR3 is TGTGCCAGCAGCCAGAAGGACAGGGAACCCTATGGCTACACCTTC. Protein sequence: CASSQKDREPYGYTF. Combining the CDR3 with reference TRBV7-2 and TRBJ1-2 gives the whole variable domain GAGVSQSPSNKVTEKGKDVELRCDPISGHTALYWYRQSLGQGLEFLIYFQGNSAPDKSGLPSDRFSAERTGGSVSTLTIQRTQQEDSAVYLCASSQKDREPYGYTFGSGTRLTVV.

V gene TRBV7-2 combines with J gene TRBJ2-7, with 12 bases that match TRBD2. Losses at the gene ends were 5 bases for V and 1 base for J; bases not matched to a gene: 6. CDR3 length: 16 residues. Germline-derived CDR1 and CDR2 are SGHTA and FQGNSA. The CDR3 DNA sequence: TGTGCCAGCAGCCTGCGCGGGACTAGCGGGTCCTACGAGCAGTACTTC. Translation gives CASSLRGTSGSYEQYF.

The chain has TRBV2 and TRBJ1-2, with a possible D match to TRBD1 (5 bases). Germline-derived CDR1 and CDR2 are SNHLY and FYNNEI. V shed 6 bases and J shed 1 base, with 18 bases lying between them. CDR3 size: 16 residues. This CDR3 is CASRRITGPLNYGYTF. CDR3 nucleotide sequence: TGTGCCAGCAGGAGGATCACAGGCCCTCTTAACTATGGCTACACCTTC.

This clonotype was found a few times. This rearrangement joins TRBV20-1 to TRBJ2-1; no clear D. The ends were cut back, 3 bases at V and 2 bases at J, with 5 bases in the middle. Germline-derived CDR1 and CDR2 are DFQATT and SNEGSKA (reference sequence). This CDR3 comprises 12 residues. The CDR3, as DNA: TGCAGTGCTAGTAGTACCTACAATGAGCAGTTCTTC. Translated, it gives CSASSTYNEQFF.

The J gene is TRBJ2-7, the V gene TRBV4-2; D is uncertain. Germline values: CDR1 LGHNA, CDR2 YNFKEQ. This CDR3 has 13 residues. V was cut by 3 bases and J by 3 bases, with 9 bases left in between. CDR3 coding DNA: TGTGCCAGCAGCCATGTTCCGGGCTACGAGCAGTACTTC. Its protein product is CASSHVPGYEQYF.

The chain combines TRBV11-2 with TRBJ2-3; TRBD2 agrees at 9 bases. The germline gives CDR1 SGHAT, CDR2 FQNNGV. The V segment lost 7 bases and the J segment 3 bases; nucleotides outside the gene matches: 5. This CDR3 is built from 14 residues. CDR3 loop: CASKTTSGTDTQYF. CDR3 coding DNA: TGTGCCAGCAAAACGACTAGCGGAACAGATACGCAGTATTTT.

The genes are TRBV28 and TRBJ1-4; 8 nucleotides agree with TRBD1. The CDR3 runs 15 residues. V shed 4 bases and J 7 bases; nucleotides not matched to a gene: 8. The germline gives CDR1 MDHEN, CDR2 SYDVKM. The chain's CDR3 is CASSSTGQGFEKLFF. Here the CDR3 DNA reads TGTGCCAGCAGTTCCACCGGACAGGGTTTTGAAAAACTGTTTTTT.

This clonotype has just a few counts. This chain uses TRBV6-2 or TRBV6-3 with TRBJ2-1, with D possibly matching TRBD2 (6 bases). The CDR3 totals 14 residues. The V gene lost 6 bases and the J gene lost 8 bases, with 17 bases spanning the gap. Germline values: CDR1 MNHEY, CDR2 SVGEGT. CDR3 amino acids: CASSYAAGLDEQFF. The CDR3 nucleotides read TGTGCCAGCAGCTACGCGGCGGGGCTCGATGAGCAGTTCTTC.

This clonotype was recorded a few times. The gene calls are TRBV9 and TRBJ1-2; D gene uncertain. Looked up from germline, CDR1 is SGDLS and CDR2 is YYNGEE. The CDR3 covers 14 residues. Trimming stripped 0 bases from V and 6 bases from J, with 12 bases between. CDR3 region: CASSVVGWADGYTF. The CDR3 DNA reads TGTGCCAGCAGCGTAGTAGGCTGGGCGGATGGCTACACCTTC.

The chain is built from TRBV12-3 or TRBV12-4 and TRBJ2-1, with 7 bases fitting TRBD1. The CDR3 loop spans 12 amino acids. The junction had 4 bases not matched to a gene; V was cut back by 5 bases and J by 9 bases. CDR3 bases: TGTGCCAGCAGTGTACAGGGGACTGAGCAGTTCTTC. Protein sequence: CASSVQGTEQFF.

The table lists this clonotype with a few counts. This chain links TRBV20-1 with TRBJ1-4; D gene unclear. The CDR3 loop spans 17 amino acids. Germline V gene data show CDR1 as DFQATT and CDR2 as SNEGSKA (reference sequence). V lost 1 base and J lost 5, with 20 bases in between. The CDR3 here is CSARGVPGSNWNEKLFF. The CDR3 nucleotides are TGCAGTGCTAGAGGGGTACCGGGGAGCAACTGGAATGAAAAACTGTTTTTT.

The rearrangement links TRBV15 to TRBJ2-3; 10 bases are a match to TRBD1. The junction had 3 bases not matched to a gene; V was cut back by 4 bases and J by 5 bases. The CDR3 spans 14 residues. Germline V gene sequence: CDR1 LNHNV, CDR2 YYDKDF (reference sequence). The CDR3 bases are TGTGCCACCAGCAAGGACAGGGGGGAAGATACGCAGTATTTT. Amino acid sequence: CATSKDRGEDTQYF.

The V call is TRBV24-1, the J call TRBJ2-3; weak D call: TRBD1 (5 bases). The ends were cut back, 11 bases at V and 4 bases at J, with 9 bases in the middle. The CDR3 contains 11 residues. Germline assignment: CDR1 KGHDR and CDR2 SFDVKD. As DNA, the CDR3 is TGTGCCATCGGACACTCAGATACGCAGTATTTT. Its translation: CAIGHSDTQYF.

The gene calls are TRBV27 and TRBJ2-7; TRBD1 is a possible D gene (6 bases). The CDR3 covers 15 residues. CDR1 is MNHEY and CDR2 is SMNVEV in the germline V gene (reference sequence). V lost 5 bases and J 3 bases, leaving 17 bases between the germline ends. This chain's CDR3 is CASSPLLVQGYEQYF. For the CDR3, the DNA is TGTGCCAGCAGTCCCCTCCTGGTACAGGGCTACGAGCAGTACTTC.

V and J are TRBV4-2 and TRBJ1-5; no clear D gene. CDR1 is LGHNA and CDR2 is YNFKEQ in the germline V gene. The germline V and J ends were trimmed by 1 base and 9 bases, with 13 bases remaining between them. The CDR3 extends over 14 amino acids. CDR3 amino acids: CASSQGSDGRPQHF. For the CDR3, the DNA is TGTGCCAGCAGCCAAGGGTCCGATGGAAGGCCCCAGCATTTT.

The chain employs TRBV20-1 and TRBJ2-7; 11 bases match TRBD1. CDR1 is DFQATT, CDR2 SNEGSKA, per germline (reference sequence). The CDR3 extends over 14 amino acids. The V segment lost 3 bases and the J segment 3 bases; nucleotides outside the gene matches: 4. In nucleotides, the CDR3 is TGCAGTGCTAGTTTCGGGACAGGGGGCTACGAGCAGTACTTC. Amino acid sequence: CSASFGTGGYEQYF.

The chain couples TRBV7-2 to TRBJ1-5; D remains unclear. V lost 1 base to trimming and J lost 1 base, with 11 bases between them. The germline V gene encodes CDR1 SGHTA and CDR2 FQGNSA. There are 16 residues in the CDR3. Written as DNA, the CDR3 is TGTGCCAGCAGCTTAGTGGGGTCCCCCAGCAATCAGCCCCAGCATTTT. Protein product: CASSLVGSPSNQPQHF.

V and J are TRBV24-1 and TRBJ1-2; D is undetermined. Between the trimmed V and J ends, which lost 4 bases and 7 bases, there was a span of 9 bases. There are 12 residues in the CDR3. CDR1 is KGHDR, CDR2 SFDVKD, per germline. The CDR3 nucleotides are TGTGCCACCAGTGACTCCATCGGTGGCTACACCTTC. This encodes CATSDSIGGYTF.

The chain carries TRBV19 and TRBJ1-2, with D hard to call. There are 14 residues in the CDR3. V was pared by 5 bases and J by 3 bases, with 13 bases between. Germline CDR1 and CDR2: LNHDA and SQIVND (reference sequence). CDR3 loop: CASSAGLLDYGYTF. The CDR3, as DNA: TGTGCCAGTAGTGCGGGATTGTTGGACTATGGCTACACCTTC.